The 26 T cell receptor beta chains listed next were all sequenced from one sample in a study of response to subunit inactivated influenza vaccine. TCRdb called the RT-PCR reads again in MiXCR, with one record for every CDR3 protein. The data contain about 500,000 distinct CDR3 sequences, roughly 7.9% of them seen just once; the ten biggest clones take up around 13%. Sequences were derived from PBMCs from blood, sampled about 23 months after vaccination. The origin of the receptors is a man between 50 and 69 years old who received an inactivated influenza vaccine.

In this sample, this clonotype turned up many times. The rearrangement joins TRBV7-9 to TRBJ1-1; 8 positions agree with TRBD1. The ends lost 2 bases at V and 0 bases at J; junction bases unmatched: 2. Per the germline V gene, CDR1 is SEHNR and CDR2 is FQNEAQ (reference sequence). The CDR3 consists of 15 residues. This CDR3 is CASSLSDRVNTEAFF. CDR3 nucleotides: TGTGCCAGCAGCTTATCGGACAGGGTGAACACTGAAGCTTTCTTT.

Many counts were recorded for this clonotype. The chain uses TRBV5-1 and TRBJ2-2; no definite D call. CDR1 SGHRS and CDR2 YFSETQ come from the germline V gene. The CDR3 spans 15 residues. The germline V and J ends were trimmed by 3 bases and 2 bases, with 11 bases remaining between them. The CDR3 spells CASSSMGLNTGELFF. In DNA, the CDR3 is TGCGCCAGCAGCTCCATGGGCCTCAACACCGGGGAGCTGTTTTTT.

This clonotype appeared many times. The V gene is TRBV29-1, the J gene TRBJ2-3, with 10 nucleotides matching TRBD1. Germline V lookup: CDR1 SQVTM, CDR2 ANQGSEA. This CDR3 is built from 12 residues. J lost 4 bases, V lost 6 bases, and 1 base had no gene match. CDR3 region: CSVGTGADTQYF. The CDR3 DNA is TGCAGCGTCGGGACAGGGGCAGATACGCAGTATTTT.

Worth noting for this clonotype: A much larger clone differs by one base, so this may be a read error. The conserved phenylalanine or tryptophan is not found at the CDR3 terminus, so this likely reflects a read error. The V gene is TRBV29-1, the J gene TRBJ2-7; 7 nucleotides line up with TRBD1. This CDR3 is 12 amino acids long. The V gene end was trimmed by 4 bases and the J gene end by 3 bases; junction bases not matched to a gene: 3. The germline CDR1 and CDR2 sequences are SQVTM and ANQGSEA. The chain's CDR3 is CSVAGQYYEQYI. As DNA, the CDR3 is TGCAGCGTTGCGGGACAGTACTACGAGCAGTACATC.

The gene calls are TRBV20-1 and TRBJ1-6; tentatively, D is TRBD1 (6 bases). Between the trimmed V and J ends, which lost 3 bases and 6 bases, there was a span of 21 bases. This CDR3 has 17 residues. In germline, CDR1 is DFQATT, CDR2 SNEGSKA (reference sequence). CDR3 DNA sequence: TGCAGTGCTAGCATAGCGACTCTAGGGGGGCGTAATTCACCCCTCCACTTT. This sequence encodes CSASIATLGGRNSPLHF.

This clonotype was seen ten or more times. The chain joins TRBV10-3 to TRBJ2-1; D might be TRBD2 (5 bases). Trimming cost V 4 bases and J 8 bases, with 12 bases left between them. Germline V gene sequence: CDR1 ENHRY, CDR2 SYGVKD. This CDR3 has 13 amino acids. The CDR3 here is CAISVAEGDEQFF. The CDR3 DNA reads TGTGCCATCAGTGTCGCCGAGGGAGATGAGCAGTTCTTC.

This clonotype was counted a few times. This chain uses TRBV7-2 with TRBJ1-1; D ambiguous. Germline assignment: CDR1 SGHTA and CDR2 FQGNSA. Trimming cost V 2 bases and J 1 base, with 5 bases left between them. The CDR3 contains 13 residues. CDR3: CASSLIANTEAFF. In DNA form, the CDR3 reads TGTGCCAGCAGCTTAATAGCGAACACTGAAGCTTTCTTT.

This clonotype was observed at least ten times. This sequence joins TRBV6-2 or TRBV6-3 and TRBJ2-1; TRBD2 matches 8 bases. The CDR3 runs 18 residues. V was pared by 2 bases and J by 1 base, with 10 bases of the junction left unmatched. The germline V gene has CDR1 MNHEY and CDR2 SVGEGT. DNA for the CDR3: TGTGCCAGCAGTTACCTTGCGGGAGGCCCGGGGTCCTACAATGAGCAGTTCTTC. The encoded protein is CASSYLAGGPGSYNEQFF.

CDR3: CASSLLTGSTDTQYF. CDR3 DNA sequence: TGTGCCAGCAGCTTATTGACAGGAAGCACAGATACGCAGTATTTT. The chain links TRBV11-1 to TRBJ2-3, with D possibly matching TRBD1 (6 bases). The germline CDR1 and CDR2 sequences are SGHAT and FQDESV (reference sequence). V dropped 2 bases and J dropped 0 bases, with 9 bases sitting between them. This CDR3 is built from 15 residues.

A few counts support this clonotype. This rearrangement joins TRBV20-1 to TRBJ2-1; 15 bases fit TRBD2. V lost 5 bases, J lost 8 bases, and 7 bases stayed unmatched. CDR1 and CDR2 (germline): DFQATT, SNEGSKA (reference sequence). The CDR3 is 15 amino acids. CDR3 sequence (DNA): TGCAGTGCTCATGGGACTAGCGGGAGGAGGGATGAGCAGTTCTTC. Translation: CSAHGTSGRRDEQFF.

This chain uses TRBV29-1 with TRBJ2-3; possibly TRBD1 for D (5 bases). The CDR3 has 12 amino acids. Between the trimmed V and J ends, which lost 6 bases and 4 bases, there was a span of 11 bases. CDR1 is SQVTM, CDR2 ANQGSEA, per germline. CDR3 sequence: CSVETVPDTQYF. Written as DNA, the CDR3 is TGCAGCGTCGAGACAGTACCAGATACGCAGTATTTT.

This clonotype was recorded many times. V is TRBV12-3 or TRBV12-4 and J is TRBJ1-2, with D possibly being TRBD1 (6 bases). The CDR3 has 14 amino acids. V lost 6 bases and J 7 bases, leaving 18 bases between the germline ends. Here the CDR3 reads CASRAVKGDSGYTF. The CDR3 DNA follows: TGTGCCAGCAGGGCCGTGAAGGGGGACTCTGGCTACACCTTC.

The chain recombines TRBV15 with TRBJ2-7; a possible D gene is TRBD2 (5 bases). V dropped 1 base and J dropped 11 bases, with 15 bases sitting between them. CDR3 length: 13 amino acids. Per germline, CDR1 LNHNV and CDR2 YYDKDF (reference sequence). For the CDR3, the DNA is TGTGCCACCAGCAGAGCTTTGGAGGTTCGGGAGTACTTC. Protein sequence: CATSRALEVREYF.

The sample holds many counts of this clonotype. The rearrangement uses TRBV2 and TRBJ1-2; D unclear. Trimming removed 7 bases at V and 4 bases at J, with 13 bases between. The CDR3 is 13 residues long. The germline V gene has CDR1 SNHLY and CDR2 FYNNEI. The CDR3 coding sequence is TGTGCCAGCAAAACAGAATTTACCTATGGCTACACCTTC. Its protein is CASKTEFTYGYTF. The variable domain in full, completed from reference TRBV2 and TRBJ1-2, reads EPEVTQTPSHQVTQMGQEVILRCVPISNHLYFYWYRQILGQKVEFLVSFYNNEISEKSEIFDDQFSVERPDGSNFTLKIRSTKLEDSAMYFCASKTEFTYGYTFGSGTRLTVV.

This clonotype appeared many times. The gene calls are TRBV4-3 and TRBJ2-1; 10 bases are shared with TRBD2. V dropped 0 bases and J dropped 4; count of bases not matched to a gene: 6. This CDR3 is 17 amino acids long. Germline lookup yields CDR1 LGHNA and CDR2 YSLEER. This CDR3 is CASSQDRFSGGYNEQFF. The CDR3 region has the DNA TGCGCCAGCAGCCAAGATCGATTTAGCGGGGGGTACAATGAGCAGTTCTTC.

This chain joins TRBV5-6 and TRBJ1-2, with D perhaps TRBD1 (6 bases). V lost 1 base and J 7 bases, leaving 14 bases between the germline ends. Germline V gives CDR1 SGHDT, CDR2 YYEEEE. The CDR3 is made up of 14 amino acids. CDR3 sequence (DNA): TGTGCCAGCAGCTTGTACAGGGAAAGAGGTGGCTACACCTTC. Amino acid sequence: CASSLYRERGGYTF.

This clonotype occurred a few times. The rearrangement uses TRBV20-1 and TRBJ2-7, with D unresolved. This CDR3 region has 14 residues. Germline CDR1 and CDR2: DFQATT and SNEGSKA (reference sequence). V lost 4 bases and J lost 3, with 16 bases in between. In DNA form, the CDR3 reads TGCAGTGCTACAGGCCTCTCCCCTTTCTACGAGCAGTACTTC. Its protein product is CSATGLSPFYEQYF.

In this sample, this clonotype turned up many times. J is TRBJ2-7 and V is TRBV19; no definite D call. Germline assignment: CDR1 LNHDA and CDR2 SQIVND (reference sequence). Trimming removed 6 bases at V and 4 bases at J, with 19 bases between. This CDR3 region has 15 residues. CDR3 in amino acids: CASSPEMGSSYEQYF. The CDR3 nucleotides read TGTGCCAGTAGCCCCGAGATGGGTAGCAGTTACGAGCAGTACTTC.

Only a few counts were recorded for this clonotype. The genes are TRBV30 and TRBJ2-7, with D tentatively TRBD2 (5 bases). Germline V CDR1 and CDR2: GTSNPN, SVGIG (reference sequence). The CDR3 sequence is 11 residues long. V lost 3 bases and J lost 4, with 7 bases in between. The CDR3 DNA reads as TGTGCCTGGAGCAGGAGGTACGAGCAGTACTTC. The encoded protein is CAWSRRYEQYF.

This clonotype was detected many times. The gene calls are TRBV4-2 and TRBJ2-1; D ambiguous. The CDR3 extends over 14 amino acids. V lost 0 bases and J lost 3, with 6 bases in between. Germline V lookup: CDR1 LGHNA, CDR2 YNFKEQ. The CDR3, as DNA: TGTGCCAGCAGCCAAGATTTACTCTACAATGAGCAGTTCTTC. Encoded protein: CASSQDLLYNEQFF.

The table lists this clonotype with a few counts. The chain employs TRBV10-3 and TRBJ2-6; weak D call: TRBD2 (6 bases). V lost 2 bases to trimming and J lost 0 bases, with 11 bases between them. The CDR3 is 17 residues long. Per germline, CDR1 ENHRY and CDR2 SYGVKD. CDR3 DNA: TGTGCCATCAGTGAGAGCGGGCGGGACTCTGGGGCCAACGTCCTGACTTTC. Amino acids: CAISESGRDSGANVLTF.

The chain couples TRBV7-2 to TRBJ2-7; 10 nucleotides match TRBD1. J lost 9 bases, V lost 6 bases, and 8 bases had no gene match. Germline V gene sequence: CDR1 SGHTA, CDR2 FQGNSA. This CDR3 is built from 13 residues. For the CDR3, the DNA is TGTGCCAGCAGTTTTGGGACAGGGGATTGGCAGTACTTC. It codes for CASSFGTGDWQYF.

In this sample, this clonotype turned up many times. The chain uses TRBV11-2 and TRBJ2-7; a weak D match, TRBD2 (5 bases). V shed 5 bases and J shed 10 bases, with 18 bases lying between them. The CDR3 is 13 amino acids. Germline V CDR1 and CDR2: SGHAT, FQNNGV. DNA for the CDR3: TGTGCCAGCAGCCGAGGACCCACCGGGATCCAGTACTTC. Amino acids: CASSRGPTGIQYF.

This clonotype appeared many times. The chain is built from TRBV6-1 and TRBJ2-2, with 13 bases fitting TRBD2. This CDR3 contains 16 residues. The germline V gene has CDR1 MNHNS and CDR2 SASEGT. The J segment lost 7 bases and the V segment lost 5 bases, leaving 7 bases of the junction unmatched. CDR3 in amino acids: CASSPGLAGVGGELFF. The CDR3 DNA sequence: TGTGCCAGCAGTCCAGGACTAGCGGGGGTCGGCGGGGAGCTGTTTTTT.

This clonotype was detected only a few times. J is TRBJ2-7 and V is TRBV28; D is possibly TRBD1 (6 bases). The length of the CDR3 is 14 residues. Trimming took off 8 bases at V and 3 bases at J, with 17 bases between the two ends. From germline, CDR1 is MDHEN and CDR2 SYDVKM. The chain's CDR3 is CASLRGGRSYEQYF. DNA of the CDR3: TGTGCCAGCCTTAGAGGGGGTAGGAGCTACGAGCAGTACTTC.

The chain joins TRBV7-9 to TRBJ2-3, with TRBD2 identical over 11 bases. This CDR3 region has 17 residues. V was clipped by 4 bases and J by 3 bases; unmatched bases: 9. From germline, CDR1 is SEHNR and CDR2 FQNEAQ (reference sequence). CDR3 coding DNA: TGTGCCAGCAGCTCTTGGACTAGCGGGCGACTGACAGATACGCAGTATTTT. It is translated as CASSSWTSGRLTDTQYF.